The 10 T cell receptor beta chains below all came from one sample that was sequenced in a study of CD8 T cells in ankylosing spondylitis. General observations from the study: A motif of fewer than ten highly homologous TCR beta variants was seen as apparently characteristic of ankylosing spondylitis blood.

TCRdb re-derived calls from the 5' RACE reads in MiXCR, one entry per CDR3 protein. The sample yields 800,000 to 900,000 distinct CDR3 sequences, 12% seen once. Antigens of these TCRs are unknown. Sample: blood, either unsorted or a sorted T cell fraction (not recorded which). Receptors originate from a male donor with ankylosing spondylitis.

This clonotype was seen a handful of times. The chain uses TRBV7-2 and TRBJ2-3; 11 bases agree with TRBD2. V trimming: 3 bases; J trimming: 5 bases; junction bases outside the gene matches: 4. The CDR3 is 15 residues long. Germline assignment: CDR1 SGHTA and CDR2 FQGNSA. The chain's CDR3 is CASSFPSGGRDTQYF. DNA for the CDR3: TGTGCCAGCAGCTTTCCTAGCGGGGGGCGAGATACGCAGTATTTT.

This clonotype was found a few times. The J gene is TRBJ1-1, the V gene TRBV20-1; D is uncertain. This CDR3 is 13 amino acids long. From germline, CDR1 is DFQATT and CDR2 SNEGSKA (reference sequence). The germline V and J ends were trimmed by 4 bases and 0 bases, with 9 bases remaining between them. The CDR3 region has the DNA TGCAGTGCTAAACAGCAGATGAACACTGAAGCTTTCTTT. As protein: CSAKQQMNTEAFF.

J is TRBJ1-3 and V is TRBV7-2; no clear D gene. This CDR3 has 15 residues. Germline V gives CDR1 SGHTA, CDR2 FQGNSA. The V end was cut by 2 bases, the J end by 2 bases, with 10 bases between. The CDR3, as DNA: TGTGCCAGCAGCTTAAGTCTGGCTCCTGGAAACACCATATATTTT. Its protein product is CASSLSLAPGNTIYF. Complete variable domain (other parts from reference TRBV7-2 and TRBJ1-3): GAGVSQSPSNKVTEKGKDVELRCDPISGHTALYWYRQSLGQGLEFLIYFQGNSAPDKSGLPSDRFSAERTGGSVSTLTIQRTQQEDSAVYLCASSLSLAPGNTIYFGEGSWLTVV.

The chain carries TRBV6-5 and TRBJ2-2, with D perhaps TRBD2 (5 bases). V was trimmed by 2 bases and J by 6 bases, leaving 10 bases between them. The CDR3 has 14 amino acids. CDR1 MNHEY and CDR2 SVGAGI come from the germline V gene. The CDR3 DNA is TGTGCCAGCAGTTACGGCGTGGAGGCCGGGGAGCTGTTTTTT. It codes for CASSYGVEAGELFF.

V is TRBV5-1 and J is TRBJ1-5; D uncertain. Germline CDR1 is SGHRS and CDR2 is YFSETQ. Trimming took 5 bases from V and 1 from J, leaving 7 bases between them. The CDR3 sequence is 13 residues long. The CDR3 reads CASRAGSNQPQHF. In nucleotides, the CDR3 is TGCGCCAGCAGGGCCGGGAGCAATCAGCCCCAGCATTTT.

This clonotype was observed a handful of times. The rearrangement joins TRBV29-1 to TRBJ2-7; no reliable D call. In germline, CDR1 is SQVTM, CDR2 ANQGSEA. The CDR3 covers 14 residues. The germline V and J ends were trimmed by 4 bases and 2 bases, with 15 bases remaining between them. The CDR3 sequence is CSVVGYRMTYEQYF. CDR3 nucleotides: TGCAGCGTTGTTGGTTACCGCATGACCTACGAGCAGTACTTC.

This chain links TRBV4-1 with TRBJ2-2, with 7 bases aligning to TRBD1. There are 16 residues in the CDR3. V shed 4 bases, J shed 0 bases, and the junction held 5 bases outside the gene matches. CDR1 MGHRA and CDR2 YSYEKL come from the germline V gene. In DNA form, the CDR3 reads TGCGCCAGCAGCCTCCTGACAGGGACGAACACCGGGGAGCTGTTTTTT. This codes for CASSLLTGTNTGELFF.

V and J are TRBV29-1 and TRBJ2-7; tentatively, D is TRBD1 or TRBD2 (5 bases each). CDR3 size: 14 residues. Per germline, CDR1 SQVTM and CDR2 ANQGSEA. Trimming took 6 bases from V and 0 from J, leaving 15 bases between them. The CDR3 loop is CSVLGTPSSYEQYF. The CDR3 DNA follows: TGCAGCGTCCTCGGGACCCCCAGCTCCTACGAGCAGTACTTC.

The genes are TRBV10-3 and TRBJ2-1; D is unresolved. Looked up from germline, CDR1 is ENHRY and CDR2 is SYGVKD. The CDR3 length is 14 residues. The CDR3 sequence: CVTSSRDTGNEQFF. Here the CDR3 DNA reads TGTGTCACATCAAGTAGGGATACTGGCAATGAGCAGTTCTTC.

This clonotype has a handful of counts. The V gene is TRBV29-1, the J gene TRBJ1-1, with D unclear. CDR1 and CDR2 from the germline V gene are SQVTM and ANQGSEA. The CDR3 consists of 14 residues. As DNA, the CDR3 is TGCGCGGGAAAAGTGGGATCTATGAACACTGAAGCTTTCTTT. It yields the protein CAGKVGSMNTEAFF. The entire variable domain, with the rest obtained from reference TRBV29-1 and TRBJ1-1, is as follows: SAVISQKPSRDICQRGTSLTIQCQVDSQVTMMFWYRQQPGQSLTLIATANQGSEATYESGFVIDKFPISRPNLTFSTLTVSNMSPEDSSIYLCAGKVGSMNTEAFFGQGTRLTVV.